This T cell receptor beta chain stems from a study of identical twins. Whole-study results and caveats: Fewer insertions characterized abundant cord blood beta clonotypes, whereas memory repertoires showed none. Sequences that were out-of-frame, alpha and twin-shared displayed an excess of low generation probability. Sharing of beta out-of-frame sequences by twins showed a weaker excess.

Template switching, a step in the protocol, added a universal primer site, and cDNA carried unique molecular identifiers. A single record per CDR3 protein comes from TCRdb applying MiXCR to the 5' RACE reads. The sample has roughly 470,000 distinct CDR3 sequences; around an eighth are singletons. This clonotype turned up a few times. The antigen remains undetermined. These data were also filed under a second study, of yellow fever vaccine responses in identical twins.

The sample was CD4+ T cells sorted from blood. This clonotype originated in a woman under 30 in good health.

The CDR3 loop reads CSARNPRYHEQYF. DNA of the CDR3: TGCAGTGCCAGAAACCCCAGATACCACGAGCAGTACTTC. The chain has TRBV20-1 and TRBJ2-7, with unresolved D. CDR3 size: 13 residues. V gave up 6 bases and J gave up 5 bases, with 17 bases separating them. Germline V lookup: CDR1 DFQATT, CDR2 SNEGSKA (reference sequence).